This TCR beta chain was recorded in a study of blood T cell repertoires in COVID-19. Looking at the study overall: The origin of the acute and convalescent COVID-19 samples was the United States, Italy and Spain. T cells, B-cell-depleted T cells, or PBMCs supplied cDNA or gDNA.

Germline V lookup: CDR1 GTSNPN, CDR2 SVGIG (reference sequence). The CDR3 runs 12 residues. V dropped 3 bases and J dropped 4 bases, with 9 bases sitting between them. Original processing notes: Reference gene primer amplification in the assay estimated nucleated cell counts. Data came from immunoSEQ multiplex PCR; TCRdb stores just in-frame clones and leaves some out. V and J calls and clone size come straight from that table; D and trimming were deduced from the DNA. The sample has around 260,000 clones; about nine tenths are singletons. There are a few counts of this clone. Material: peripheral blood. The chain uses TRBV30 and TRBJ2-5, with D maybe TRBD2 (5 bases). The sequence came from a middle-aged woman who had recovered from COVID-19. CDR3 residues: CAWRGGVETQYF. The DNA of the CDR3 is TGTGCCTGGAGAGGAGGAGTAGAGACCCAGTACTTC.